The next 17 T cell receptor beta chains were all read from a single sample in a study of blood T cells in healthy people across ages. PCR was performed a second time for about 7 to 11 cycles using a sample-barcoded 5' primer and a J-beta primer mix. TCRdb re-called the 5' RACE reads with MiXCR, one entry per CDR3 protein. The data hold 1.5 million to 2 million distinct CDR3 sequences, with 40% to 55% observed a single time. Specimen: blood. The origin of the receptors is a woman aged 40 to 50 in good health.

This clonotype was seen once. The chain employs TRBV28 and TRBJ1-6; 7 bases are shared with TRBD1. The CDR3 has 16 amino acids. The junction had 5 bases not matched to a gene; V was cut back by 3 bases and J by 3 bases. Looked up from germline, CDR1 is MDHEN and CDR2 is SYDVKM. The CDR3 coding sequence is TGTGCCAGCAGTTTTCACAGGGGAAACTATAATTCACCCCTCCACTTT. This encodes CASSFHRGNYNSPLHF.

The V call is TRBV20-1, the J call TRBJ2-5, with D perhaps assigned TRBD1 or TRBD2 (6 bases each). This CDR3 has 16 residues. CDR1 is DFQATT and CDR2 is SNEGSKA in the germline V gene (reference sequence). Between the trimmed V and J ends, which lost 4 bases and 4 bases, there was a span of 22 bases. DNA for the CDR3: TGCAGTGCTAACCGGGCCGCAGGGGAGGTGGCAGAGACCCAGTACTTC. Translating gives CSANRAAGEVAETQYF.

This chain uses TRBV12-3 or TRBV12-4 with TRBJ2-3; tentatively, D is TRBD2 (6 bases). The CDR3 runs to 12 residues. Trimming cost V 7 bases and J 10 bases, with 15 bases left between them. CDR3 DNA sequence: TGTGCCAGCACCCGGACGGGGGATGCGCAGTATTTT. Protein product: CASTRTGDAQYF.

The chain carries TRBV5-5 and TRBJ1-1; D possibly corresponds to TRBD1 (6 bases). Trimming took off 1 base at V and 5 bases at J, with 12 bases between the two ends. Per the germline V gene, CDR1 is SGHKS and CDR2 is YYEKEE (reference sequence). The CDR3 has 14 amino acids. The CDR3: CASSLYGGNTEAFF. Written as DNA, the CDR3 is TGTGCCAGCAGCTTGTACGGGGGCAATACTGAAGCTTTCTTT.

As for this clonotype: A much larger clone lies a single base off, so this may be a read error. The V and J genes are TRBV24-1 and TRBJ1-2; the D is unclear. Germline V lookup: CDR1 KGHDR, CDR2 SFDVKD. The CDR3 covers 15 residues. CDR3 DNA: TGTGCCACCAGTGATTTTGGCCGAGATATAGGTGGCTCCACCTTC. It encodes CATSDFGRDIGGSTF.

This clonotype was observed a few times. CDR3 protein: CASSQEVDVQETQYF. DNA of the CDR3: TGCGCCAGCAGCCAAGAGGTGGACGTACAAGAGACCCAGTACTTC. The J gene is TRBJ2-5, the V gene TRBV4-3, with D unresolved. Trimming pared 0 bases from V and 2 bases from J, leaving 10 bases between. This CDR3 region has 15 residues. Per germline, CDR1 LGHNA and CDR2 YSLEER.

The V call is TRBV4-3, the J call TRBJ2-5; no clear D. CDR3 length: 17 amino acids. Between the trimmed V and J ends, which lost 0 bases and 11 bases, there was a span of 25 bases. Looked up from germline, CDR1 is LGHNA and CDR2 is YSLEER. CDR3 in DNA: TGCGCCAGCAGCCAAGATTGGGCAGGCGAACAGTACAATGAGCAGTACTTC. Encoded protein: CASSQDWAGEQYNEQYF.

This clonotype has just one count. This chain connects TRBV10-1 to TRBJ2-7, with D uncertain. The CDR3 contains 13 residues. CDR1 and CDR2 (germline): WNHNN, SYGVQD (reference sequence). Trimming pared 3 bases from V and 2 bases from J, leaving 8 bases between. The CDR3 spells CASSDLDTYEQYF. DNA of the CDR3: TGCGCCAGCAGTGATCTAGACACCTACGAGCAGTACTTC.

The V call is TRBV28, the J call TRBJ2-1; 10 bases map to TRBD2. The CDR3 is made up of 16 amino acids. Per germline, CDR1 MDHEN and CDR2 SYDVKM. Losses at the gene ends were 3 bases for V and 7 bases for J; bases not matched to a gene: 9. The CDR3 bases are TGTGCCAGCAGTTTGGTCAGCGGGGGGGCTAGAAATGAGCAGTTCTTC. This translates into CASSLVSGGARNEQFF.

The rearrangement uses TRBV4-2 and TRBJ2-1; D not resolved. Germline lookup yields CDR1 LGHNA and CDR2 YNFKEQ. Trimming removed 4 bases at V and 6 bases at J, with 19 bases between. The CDR3 is made up of 16 amino acids. CDR3 residues: CASSPVQSSLPNEQFF. The CDR3 bases are TGTGCCAGCAGCCCCGTACAGTCCAGTTTACCCAATGAGCAGTTCTTC.

J is TRBJ2-3 and V is TRBV27; TRBD2 matches at 9 bases. Trimming cost V 5 bases and J 3 bases; bases outside gene matches: 9. Germline loops: CDR1 MNHEY, CDR2 SMNVEV (reference sequence). The CDR3 is made up of 16 amino acids. Here the CDR3 DNA reads TGTGCCAGCAGTGTAACGGCGGGGGGGCCAACAGATACGCAGTATTTT. Protein: CASSVTAGGPTDTQYF.

This clonotype was found a few times. The J gene is TRBJ2-7, the V gene TRBV29-1, with 9 bases matching TRBD2. The CDR3 contains 14 residues. V gave up 5 bases and J gave up 7 bases; unmatched junction bases: 12. The germline V gene encodes CDR1 SQVTM and CDR2 ANQGSEA. In DNA form, the CDR3 reads TGCAGCGTTCCTGCGGGGGGGCCGCGAAATGAGCAGTACTTC. It encodes CSVPAGGPRNEQYF.

V is TRBV20-1 and J is TRBJ2-7; D not certain. The V and J ends lost 7 bases and 6 bases respectively, with 16 bases between them. The length of the CDR3 is 12 residues. Germline V gene sequence: CDR1 DFQATT, CDR2 SNEGSKA (reference sequence). In DNA, the CDR3 is TGCAGTGGGATGGGTCTCATAGGCGAGCAGTACTTC. Residues: CSGMGLIGEQYF.

The sample holds a few counts of this clonotype. V usage is TRBV12-3 or TRBV12-4 and J usage is TRBJ2-7, with D possibly matching TRBD2 (5 bases). The CDR3 is 11 residues long. Trimming shortened V by 7 bases and J by 4 bases, and 8 bases separated the two germline ends. The CDR3 DNA reads TGTGCCAGCATGGGAGTTTACGAGCAGTACTTC. Protein sequence: CASMGVYEQYF.

Only one count was recorded for this clonotype. The chain combines TRBV5-6 with TRBJ2-1; D might be TRBD2 (7 bases). V was trimmed by 6 bases and J by 7 bases, leaving 20 bases between them. Looked up from germline, CDR1 is SGHDT and CDR2 is YYEEEE. CDR3 length: 15 residues. DNA for the CDR3: TGTGCCAGCAACGATCCCGGGGGGCGGCAGAATGAGCAGTTCTTC. It codes for CASNDPGGRQNEQFF.

This clonotype has only a few counts. V is TRBV4-1 and J is TRBJ2-5; D is possibly TRBD1 (6 bases). V was pared by 0 bases and J by 5 bases, with 13 bases between. The CDR3 runs 15 residues. From germline, CDR1 is MGHRA and CDR2 YSYEKL. This chain's CDR3 is CASSQEGALTETQYF. The CDR3 DNA reads TGCGCCAGCAGCCAAGAGGGGGCCCTAACGGAGACCCAGTACTTC.

The V and J genes are TRBV19 and TRBJ2-7, with D perhaps matching TRBD2 (5 bases). Germline lookup yields CDR1 LNHDA and CDR2 SQIVND (reference sequence). Trimming shortened V by 8 bases and J by 2 bases, and 13 bases separated the two germline ends. The CDR3 is 13 residues long. In DNA form, the CDR3 reads TGTGCCAGTTCGAGGGCCCAAACCTACGAGCAGTACTTC. It is translated as CASSRAQTYEQYF.